The entry that follows covers one TCR beta chain sequence. The data were taken from a study of PD-L1 blockade in urothelial cancer. Study summary: Patients, treated from about 2014 onward, received atezolizumab 1,200 mg intravenously every 3 weeks. About nine tenths of the roughly 30 patients were men who had bladder-origin urothelial cancer. Median T cell yield from blood was around 140,000.

CDR1 is SGHKS and CDR2 is YYEKEE in the germline V gene (reference sequence). Deletions cut 0 bases from V and 4 bases from J, with 8 bases between. CDR3 length equals 14 residues. Into every PCR, synthetic TCR analog templates were spiked. The method was immunoSEQ multiplex PCR; TCRdb's version includes in-frame clones alone and lacks a portion of them. The table includes approximately 50,000 clones, just over 85% detected once. Specified time point: pretreatment peripheral blood. The rearrangement links TRBV5-5 to TRBJ1-3; TRBD1 might be the D (5 bases). This clonotype was sampled from a man aged 55-75 years with urothelial cancer. This material consisted of PBMCs, taken around atezolizumab (anti-PD-L1) treatment. CDR3 sequence (DNA): TGTGCCAGCAGCTTGGATGCAGGGGGAAACACCATATATTTT. Its translation: CASSLDAGGNTIYF.